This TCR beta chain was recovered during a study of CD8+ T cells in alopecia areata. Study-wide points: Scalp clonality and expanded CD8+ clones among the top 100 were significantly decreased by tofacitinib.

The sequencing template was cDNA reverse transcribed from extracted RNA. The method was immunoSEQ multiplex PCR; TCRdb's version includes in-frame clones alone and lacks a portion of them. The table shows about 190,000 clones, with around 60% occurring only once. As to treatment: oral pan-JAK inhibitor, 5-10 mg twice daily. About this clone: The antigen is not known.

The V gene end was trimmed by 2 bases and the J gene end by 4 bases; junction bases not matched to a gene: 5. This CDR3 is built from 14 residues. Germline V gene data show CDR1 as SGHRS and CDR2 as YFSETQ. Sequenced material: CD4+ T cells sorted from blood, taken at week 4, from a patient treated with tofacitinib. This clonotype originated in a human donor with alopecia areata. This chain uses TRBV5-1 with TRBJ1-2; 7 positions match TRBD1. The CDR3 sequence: CASSLAGTVYGYTF. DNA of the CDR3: TGCGCCAGCAGCTTAGCCGGGACAGTCTATGGCTACACCTTC.